These T cell receptor beta chains were read from a single sample in a study of T cell repertoires and Cas9 in healthy adults. Sequencing used immunoSEQ multiplex PCR; TCRdb keeps in-frame clones, though not all of them. The table shows about 20,000 clones, with 91% occurring only once. Sequenced input: CD4+ effector T cells (CD127+, CD25-, CD137-, CD154-) from PBMCs; culture status not recorded. Receptors originate from a human donor in good health. Both conserved end residues are part of each CDR3. A D gene is named only where the DNA matches it firmly. Clone size is given for some rows only: seen once, a few or many times, or a class if the clone is expanded.

>TRBV7-2|.|TRBJ2-2|.
TGTGCCAGCAGTTTGGACACAGGGTCCGGGGAGCTGTTTTTT
CASSLDTGSGELFF
>TRBV15|.|TRBJ2-1|once
TGTGCCACCAGCGCCCTCTCCTACAATGAGCAGTTCTTC
CATSALSYNEQFF
>TRBV16|TRBD1|TRBJ2-7|.
TGTGCCAGCAGCCGACTCGACCCTGGGACAGTTACCTACGAGCAGTACTTC
CASSRLDPGTVTYEQYF
>TRBV28|.|TRBJ1-2|.
TGTGCCAGCAGTTTAGAGGTGGGCTATGGCTACACCTTC
CASSLEVGYGYTF
>TRBV25-1|.|TRBJ1-1|.
TGTGCCAGCAGTGAGGTCTCCACGGGCGGGGCTTTCTTT
CASSEVSTGGAFF
>TRBV6-8|.|TRBJ1-4|few
TGTGCCAGCCGACAGCTAACTAATGAAAAACTGTTTTTT
CASRQLTNEKLFF
>TRBV7-2|TRBD1|TRBJ1-4|.
TGTGCCAGCAGCTCCTTCCGGGACAGAAGGGAAAAACTGTTTTTT
CASSSFRDRREKLFF
>TRBV5-8|.|TRBJ1-3|medium-sized
TGTGCCAGCAGCTTGTACGTAGGGGGGACGCGCGGAAACACCATATATTTT
CASSLYVGGTRGNTIYF
>TRBV11-2|.|TRBJ2-3|.
TGTGCCAGCAGAGGCGGGGGCGTCGGCACAGATACGCAGTATTTT
CASRGGGVGTDTQYF
>TRBV6-5|.|TRBJ1-4|.
TGTGCCAGCAGCGGAACACAGGGAGCTGGTGAAAAACTGTTTTTT
CASSGTQGAGEKLFF
>TRBV5-4|TRBD1|TRBJ1-2|.
TGTGCCAGCAGCTCCCAAAAGGGACAGTCTTATGGCTACACCTTC
CASSSQKGQSYGYTF
>TRBV18|.|TRBJ1-1|.
TGTGCCAGCTCACCCGGGGTTGGGAGAGACACTGAAGCTTTCTTT
CASSPGVGRDTEAFF
>TRBV18|TRBD1|TRBJ1-5|once
TGTGCCAGCTCCCCGGGACAGGTCAATCAGCCCCAGCATTTT
CASSPGQVNQPQHF
>TRBV6-6|TRBD1|TRBJ1-5|once
TGTGCCAGCAGGGGGACAGATGGAAGCAATCAGCCCCAGCATTTT
CASRGTDGSNQPQHF
>TRBV2|.|TRBJ1-5|.
TGTGCCAGCAGAGACGCGGTGGCAGCCGGAAGAGAGCCCCAGCATTTT
CASRDAVAAGREPQHF
>TRBV10-2|.|TRBJ1-3|.
TGCGCCAGCAGTTCCCCGGACAGAGGAAACACCATATATTTT
CASSSPDRGNTIYF
>TRBV5-6|.|TRBJ1-1|.
TGTGCCAGCACCCTGACTGTGAACACTGAAGCTTTCTTT
CASTLTVNTEAFF
>TRBV27|TRBD1|TRBJ2-7|.
TGTGCCAGCAGTTCCGGGACAGGGCCCCGAATAAGCCACGAGCAGTACTTC
CASSSGTGPRISHEQYF
>TRBV5-1|.|TRBJ2-1|.
TGCGCCAGCAGCCTAAGGGAGATGGCCTCCAATGAGCAGTTCTTC
CASSLREMASNEQFF
>TRBV9|.|TRBJ2-1|.
TGTGCCAGCAGCGTAGCCTACAATGAGCAGTTCTTC
CASSVAYNEQFF
>TRBV5-1|.|TRBJ1-2|.
TGCGCCAGCAGCTTGGATCCGGACTATGGCTACACCTTC
CASSLDPDYGYTF
>TRBV12-5|TRBD2|TRBJ2-7|.
TGTGCTAGTGGTTTGTTTCGGACTAGCGGAAACTACGAGCAGTACTTC
CASGLFRTSGNYEQYF
>TRBV7-2|TRBD1|TRBJ1-5|.
TGTGCCAGCAGCTACAGGGGGCTGGGGCGACAGCCCCAGCATTTT
CASSYRGLGRQPQHF
>TRBV6-6|.|TRBJ1-1|once
TGTGCCAGCAGTTCGTACAGGGAGAACACTGAAGCTTTCTTT
CASSSYRENTEAFF
>TRBV11-2|TRBD2|TRBJ2-3|.
TGTGCCAGCAGGGGGACTAGCTCCCGTACGCAGTATTTT
CASRGTSSRTQYF
>TRBV28|.|TRBJ2-7|.
TGTGCCAGCAGTTTGTACGAGGTCTCCTACGAGCAGTACTTC
CASSLYEVSYEQYF
>TRBV5-6|.|TRBJ2-5|.
TGTGCCAGCAGCTTGGGCCAGGGGAGGGTAGAGACCCAGTACTTC
CASSLGQGRVETQYF
>TRBV20-1|.|TRBJ1-2|.
TGCAGTGCTAGTTTCCGCTATGGCTACACCTTC
CSASFRYGYTF
>TRBV6-1|.|TRBJ1-1|.
TGTGCCAGCAGACCAGACACCTGGAACACTGAAGCTTTCTTT
CASRPDTWNTEAFF
>TRBV28|.|TRBJ2-3|.
TGTGCCAGCAGTTTGGCGGGCACAGATACGCAGTATTTT
CASSLAGTDTQYF
>TRBV19|TRBD2|TRBJ2-5|.
TGTGCCAGTAGATTAGCCGGGGGGACGAAAGAGACCCAGTACTTC
CASRLAGGTKETQYF
>TRBV12-5|TRBD2|TRBJ2-3|.
TGTGCTAGTGGTTTGGGACTAGCGGTTCCAGATACGCAGTATTTT
CASGLGLAVPDTQYF
>TRBV15|TRBD2|TRBJ2-2|.
TGTGCCACCAGCTCTCGCGGGAGAGTCGGGGAGCTGTTTTTT
CATSSRGRVGELFF
>TRBV7-9|.|TRBJ2-7|.
TGTGCCAGCAGCCCAAGACCAGGTCGGACCTACGAGCAGTACTTC
CASSPRPGRTYEQYF
>TRBV5-1|TRBD1|TRBJ1-1|few
TGCGCCAGCAGCACCGGGACAGCGAACACTGAAGCTTTCTTT
CASSTGTANTEAFF
>TRBV19|.|TRBJ2-5|.
TGTGCCAGTACGCTCGGAGGGGGGCACGGGGAGACCCAGTACTTC
CASTLGGGHGETQYF
>TRBV2|.|TRBJ1-6|once
TGTGCCAGCAGTGAGCGAAGAGGACAGCATTCACCCCTCCACTTT
CASSERRGQHSPLHF
>TRBV10-3|TRBD1|TRBJ2-7|.
TGTGCCATCAGTGGGGGGGACAGGGAGGCCTACGAGCAGTACTTC
CAISGGDREAYEQYF
>TRBV10-1|.|TRBJ2-4|.
TGCGCCAGCAGTGATCGGGTAGCCAAAAACATTCAGTACTTC
CASSDRVAKNIQYF
>TRBV7-2|TRBD1|TRBJ2-6|few
TGTGCCAGCAGCCGGACAGGTGGTAACGGGGCCAACGTCCTGACTTTC
CASSRTGGNGANVLTF
>TRBV7-9|.|TRBJ2-3|.
TGTGCCAGCAGCAATCAAGGCATAAGCACAGATACGCAGTATTTT
CASSNQGISTDTQYF
>TRBV5-1|.|TRBJ1-1|.
TGCGCCAGCAGCTTGGTCGGGGGGCTGAACACTGAAGCTTTCTTT
CASSLVGGLNTEAFF
>TRBV11-3|.|TRBJ2-2|.
TGTGCCAGCAGCCGGACGGTTGCCGGGGAGCTGTTTTTT
CASSRTVAGELFF
>TRBV11-2|.|TRBJ2-7|.
TGTGCCAGCAGCTTGTCAGGGGCTAAGGTGCAGTACTTC
CASSLSGAKVQYF
>TRBV6-6|TRBD1|TRBJ1-1|.
TGTGCCAGCAGTTACACAGGGGGCACTGAAGCTTTCTTT
CASSYTGGTEAFF
>TRBV28|.|TRBJ1-5|.
TGTGCCAGCAGTTTACCCCAAACGACAAGGGGCAATCAGCCCCAGCATTTT
CASSLPQTTRGNQPQHF
>TRBV5-1|.|TRBJ1-2|.
TGCGCCAGCAGCTTGGCCCAGCAGGGTCATGGCTACACCTTC
CASSLAQQGHGYTF
>TRBV6-1|TRBD1|TRBJ1-1|.
TGTGCCAGCAGGGGACAGGAGAACACTGAAGCTTTCTTT
CASRGQENTEAFF
>TRBV4-1|.|TRBJ2-7|.
TGCGCCTGCCGGGGACAAGGCTACGAGCAGTACTTC
CACRGQGYEQYF
>TRBV28|TRBD1|TRBJ1-1|.
TGTGCCAGCAATCCTCACAGGGGGCGGACTGAAGCTTTCTTT
CASNPHRGRTEAFF
>TRBV7-2|.|TRBJ2-5|.
TGTGCCAGCAGCCCTCTAGGGGCGGGTGGGGAGACCCAGTACTTC
CASSPLGAGGETQYF